This TCR beta chain was documented in a study of identical twins. CDR3 length: 15 amino acids. Trimming took 6 bases from V and 3 from J; bases not matched to a gene: 7. Germline loops: CDR1 ENHRY, CDR2 SYGVKD. TCRdb ran MiXCR on the 5' RACE reads and lists one entry per CDR3 protein. The sample consists of hundreds of thousands of distinct CDR3 sequences, about 18% of them appearing once. The same data also contributed to another study, on T cells expressing NK-cell markers. Turning to that study: It was sorted CD3+CD56-NKG2C+, CD3+CD56+NKG2C- and CD3+CD56+NKG2C+ T cells that provided the TCR beta repertoires.

The V and J genes are TRBV10-3 and TRBJ2-7; 11 bases are shared with TRBD1. The source is a woman under 30 in good health. The sequenced material came from PBMCs. The CDR3 is CAIREPGTGGYEQYF. The CDR3 coding sequence is TGTGCCATCAGGGAACCCGGGACAGGGGGCTACGAGCAGTACTTC.